The clone carrying this T cell receptor beta chain was counted only a few times. Repertoires were generated with immunoSEQ multiplex PCR, while TCRdb's copy carries only in-frame clones and drops some. Found here are under 25,000 clones, under 85% of them singletons; the top ten hold 35% to 40%. The data are from a study of sequential checkpoint blockade in melanoma. Regarding treatment: randomized to nivolumab then ipilimumab (arm A) or the reverse (arm B). The germline CDR1 and CDR2 sequences are SGHNT and YYREEE (reference sequence). The CDR3 contains 15 residues. V dropped 4 bases and J dropped 1 base, with 9 bases sitting between them.

The chain is built from TRBV5-4 and TRBJ2-6, with D possibly matching TRBD1 (5 bases). This specimen was CD8+ T cells sorted from blood (inferred from file names), taken from a patient given nivolumab and ipilimumab in sequence. The receptor comes from a human donor with melanoma. The DNA for the CDR3 is TGTGCCAGCAGCGCAGGGCAATCTGGGGCCAACGTCCTGACTTTC. Encoded protein: CASSAGQSGANVLTF.